This TCR beta chain comes out of a study of T cells after yellow fever vaccination. Study-level findings and limits: Reappearing after the booster were most of the clones from primary vaccination (about 95% CD4, about 88% CD8).

Synthesis of TCR cDNA relied on 5'RACE template switching, which attached a universal primer site and UMIs. TCRdb itself ran the 5' RACE reads through MiXCR, one entry per CDR3 protein. The sample lists over 45,000 distinct CDR3 sequences, about 5% occurring once. This clonotype appeared many times. The TCR comes from a man younger than 35 who received the YFV17D yellow fever vaccine. The material sequenced was PBMCs, either bulk or a sorted T-cell subset (CD4+, CD8+, memory, or dextramer-sorted; not recorded which), taken on the day of the yellow fever booster vaccination.

As DNA, the CDR3 is TGTGCCAGCAGCGCGGACCGTGGGGGGGACACCGGGGAGCTGTTTTTT. Translated, it gives CASSADRGGDTGELFF. The V and J genes are TRBV9 and TRBJ2-2, with 7 bases fitting TRBD2. Germline-derived CDR1 and CDR2 are SGDLS and YYNGEE. The CDR3 loop spans 16 amino acids. With 3 bases clipped from V and 3 bases from J, the junction kept 8 bases outside the gene matches.